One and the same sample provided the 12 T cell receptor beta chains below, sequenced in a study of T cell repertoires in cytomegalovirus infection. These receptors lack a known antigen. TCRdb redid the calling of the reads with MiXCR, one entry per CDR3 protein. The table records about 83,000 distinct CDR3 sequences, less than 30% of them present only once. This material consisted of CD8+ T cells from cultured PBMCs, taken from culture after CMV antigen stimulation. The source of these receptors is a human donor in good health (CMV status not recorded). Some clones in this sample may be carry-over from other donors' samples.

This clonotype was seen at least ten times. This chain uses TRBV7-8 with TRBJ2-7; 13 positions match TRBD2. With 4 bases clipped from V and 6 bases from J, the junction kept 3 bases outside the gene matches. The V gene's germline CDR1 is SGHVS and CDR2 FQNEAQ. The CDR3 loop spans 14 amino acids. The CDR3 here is CASSSGLAGVEQYF. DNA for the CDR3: TGTGCCAGCAGCTCCGGACTAGCGGGGGTCGAGCAGTACTTC.

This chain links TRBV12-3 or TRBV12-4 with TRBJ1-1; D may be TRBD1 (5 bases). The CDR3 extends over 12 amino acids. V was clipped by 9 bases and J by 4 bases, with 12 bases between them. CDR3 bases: TGTGCCAGTACCCTGGGGGGCACTGAAGCTTTCTTT. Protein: CASTLGGTEAFF.

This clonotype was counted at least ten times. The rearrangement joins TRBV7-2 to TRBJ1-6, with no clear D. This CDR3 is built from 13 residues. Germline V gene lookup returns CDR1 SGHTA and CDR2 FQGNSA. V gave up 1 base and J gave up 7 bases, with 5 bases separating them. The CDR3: CASSLGSNSPLHF. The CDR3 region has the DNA TGTGCCAGCAGCTTAGGGTCGAATTCACCCCTCCACTTT. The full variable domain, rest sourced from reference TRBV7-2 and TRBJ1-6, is GAGVSQSPSNKVTEKGKDVELRCDPISGHTALYWYRQSLGQGLEFLIYFQGNSAPDKSGLPSDRFSAERTGGSVSTLTIQRTQQEDSAVYLCASSLGSNSPLHFGNGTRLTVT.

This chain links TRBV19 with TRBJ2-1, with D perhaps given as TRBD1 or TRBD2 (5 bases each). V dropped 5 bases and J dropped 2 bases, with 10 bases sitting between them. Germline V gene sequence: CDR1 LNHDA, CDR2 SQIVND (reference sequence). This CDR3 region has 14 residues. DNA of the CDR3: TGTGCCAGTAGTTGGGGGACCACCTACAATGAGCAGTTCTTC. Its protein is CASSWGTTYNEQFF.

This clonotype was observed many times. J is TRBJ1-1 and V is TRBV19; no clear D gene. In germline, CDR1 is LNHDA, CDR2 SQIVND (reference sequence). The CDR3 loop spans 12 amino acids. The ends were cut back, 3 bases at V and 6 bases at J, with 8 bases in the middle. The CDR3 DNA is TGTGCCAGTAGTATCTTCGGGGCTGAAGCTTTCTTT. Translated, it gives CASSIFGAEAFF.

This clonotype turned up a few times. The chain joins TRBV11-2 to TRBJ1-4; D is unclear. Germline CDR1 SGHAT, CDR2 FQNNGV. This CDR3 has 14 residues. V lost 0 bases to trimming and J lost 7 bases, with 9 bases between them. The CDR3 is CASSLEPSGEKLFF. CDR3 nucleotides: TGTGCCAGCAGCTTAGAACCTTCGGGTGAAAAACTGTTTTTT.

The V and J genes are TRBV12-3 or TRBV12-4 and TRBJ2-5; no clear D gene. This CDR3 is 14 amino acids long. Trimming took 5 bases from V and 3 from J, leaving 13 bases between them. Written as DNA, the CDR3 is TGTGCCAGCAGTCCCCCCGGAGTTGAAGAGACCCAGTACTTC. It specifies CASSPPGVEETQYF.

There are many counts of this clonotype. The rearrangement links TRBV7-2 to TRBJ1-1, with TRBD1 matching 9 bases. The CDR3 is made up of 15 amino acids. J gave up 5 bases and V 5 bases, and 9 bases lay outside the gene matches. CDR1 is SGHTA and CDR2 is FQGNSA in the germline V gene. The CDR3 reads CASSNTGGTWTEAFF. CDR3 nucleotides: TGTGCCAGCAGCAACACAGGGGGCACATGGACTGAAGCTTTCTTT. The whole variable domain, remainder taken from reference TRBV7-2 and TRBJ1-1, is GAGVSQSPSNKVTEKGKDVELRCDPISGHTALYWYRQSLGQGLEFLIYFQGNSAPDKSGLPSDRFSAERTGGSVSTLTIQRTQQEDSAVYLCASSNTGGTWTEAFFGQGTRLTVV.

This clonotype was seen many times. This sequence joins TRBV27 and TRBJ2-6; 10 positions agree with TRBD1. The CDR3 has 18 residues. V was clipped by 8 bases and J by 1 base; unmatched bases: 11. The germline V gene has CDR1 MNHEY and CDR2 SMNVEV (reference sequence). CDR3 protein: CASGSPRDRGSGANVLTF. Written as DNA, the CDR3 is TGTGCCAGCGGATCCCCACGGGACAGGGGATCTGGGGCCAACGTCCTGACTTTC.

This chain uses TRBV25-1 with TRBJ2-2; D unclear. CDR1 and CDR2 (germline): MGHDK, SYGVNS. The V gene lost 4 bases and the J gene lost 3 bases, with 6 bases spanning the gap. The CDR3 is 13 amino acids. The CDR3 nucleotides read TGTGCCAGCAGTGGGAAATACACCGGGGAGCTGTTTTTT. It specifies CASSGKYTGELFF.

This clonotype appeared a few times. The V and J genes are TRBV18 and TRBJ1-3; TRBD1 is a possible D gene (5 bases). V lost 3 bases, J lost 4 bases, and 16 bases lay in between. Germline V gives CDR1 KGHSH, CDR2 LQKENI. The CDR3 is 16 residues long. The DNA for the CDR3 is TGTGCCAGCTCACCCTTACGGGGAGGGGCCGGAAACACCATATATTTT. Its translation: CASSPLRGGAGNTIYF.

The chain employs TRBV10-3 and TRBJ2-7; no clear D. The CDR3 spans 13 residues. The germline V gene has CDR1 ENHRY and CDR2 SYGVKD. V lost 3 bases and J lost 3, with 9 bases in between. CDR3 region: CAISEGLFYEQYF. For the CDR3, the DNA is TGTGCCATCAGTGAAGGGTTATTCTACGAGCAGTACTTC.